The 5 T cell receptor beta chains below all came from one sample that was sequenced in a study of blood T cell repertoires in COVID-19. TCRdb keeps only in-frame clones here, not all; method: immunoSEQ multiplex PCR. The table records just over 300,000 clones, 80% to 90% of them present only once. Material: PBMCs or T cells enriched from blood (not recorded which). The source of these receptors is a man aged 25 to 40 who had recovered from COVID-19.

The chain carries TRBV6-6 and TRBJ1-5, with D possibly being TRBD1 (5 bases). The CDR3 loop spans 16 amino acids. Germline V gene sequence: CDR1 MNHNY, CDR2 SVGAGI (reference sequence). V dropped 4 bases and J dropped 6 bases, with 19 bases sitting between them. CDR3 sequence: CASSFGLRVESQPQHF. DNA for the CDR3: TGTGCCAGCAGTTTTGGCCTCAGGGTGGAGAGTCAGCCCCAGCATTTT.

This chain uses TRBV3-1 (or the pseudogene TRBV3-2) with TRBJ1-2; no firm D call. Trimming removed 4 bases from V and 6 bases from J, with 9 bases in between. CDR1 LGHDT and CDR2 YNNKEL come from the germline V gene (reference sequence). The CDR3 covers 12 residues. The CDR3 sequence is CASSPDEDGYTF. CDR3 DNA sequence: TGTGCCAGCAGCCCAGACGAGGATGGCTACACCTTC.

This chain joins TRBV10-1 and TRBJ1-2; TRBD1 aligns across 10 bases. From germline, CDR1 is WNHNN and CDR2 SYGVQD (reference sequence). Trimming removed 2 bases from V and 8 bases from J; junction bases left unmatched: 2. This CDR3 has 13 amino acids. For the CDR3, the DNA is TGCGCCAGCAGTGAGGGGACAGGGGTCGGCTACACCTTC. Amino acids: CASSEGTGVGYTF.

This chain uses TRBV2 with TRBJ2-1, with D perhaps matching TRBD2 (5 bases). Germline V gene data show CDR1 as SNHLY and CDR2 as FYNNEI. The CDR3 covers 16 residues. Trimming left V 6 bases short and J 0 bases short, with 15 bases between. The CDR3 reads CASRELEQASYNEQFF. The CDR3 bases are TGTGCCAGCAGGGAACTAGAACAAGCCTCCTACAATGAGCAGTTCTTC.

This chain links TRBV7-8 with TRBJ1-3; D gene unclear. The CDR3 sequence is 13 residues long. The germline V and J ends were trimmed by 6 bases and 2 bases, with 8 bases remaining between them. Germline CDR1 SGHVS, CDR2 FQNEAQ. The CDR3 DNA is TGTGCCAGCAGAAACACCCCTGGAAACACCATATATTTT. This gives the protein CASRNTPGNTIYF.